This T cell receptor (beta chain) originates from a study of blood T cell repertoires in COVID-19. The CDR3 extends over 14 amino acids. Germline lookup yields CDR1 SGDLS and CDR2 YYNGEE. V dropped 5 bases and J dropped 7 bases, with 16 bases sitting between them. The authors' processing: From reference gene primer amplification, estimates of nucleated cell counts were derived. Using immunoSEQ multiplex PCR, the repertoire was profiled, and TCRdb retains in-frame clones only, with some absent. The V and J calls and the clone size are those of that table, but D and trimming were determined from the DNA. The table has some 140,000 clones, roughly 83% seen once.

The origin of this receptor is a man aged 40-49 years with acute COVID-19. V gene TRBV9 combines with J gene TRBJ1-3, with a tentative D call TRBD1 (6 bases). Sequencing was done on a sample of PBMCs or T cells enriched from blood (not recorded which). The CDR3 spells CASSSLTGGNTIYF. DNA of the CDR3: TGTGCCAGCAGTTCCTTGACAGGCGGGAACACCATATATTTT.